This entry lists 7 T cell receptor beta chains sequenced from one sample in a study of read filtering for tumor transcriptome and immune sequencing. The library was built from roughly 400 ng RNA with molecular barcoded adaptors for alpha/delta and beta/gamma chains. Using its own MiXCR run on the reads, TCRdb lists one record per CDR3 protein. The data contain about 86,000 distinct CDR3 sequences, more than 9% of them singletons. Material: a population of CD138-negative cells sorted from bone marrow. The receptor source for this set is a donor aged 40 or older with multiple myeloma.

The table lists this clonotype with many counts. This chain connects TRBV7-6 to TRBJ2-5; the D call may be TRBD1 or TRBD2 (6 bases each). The CDR3 runs 15 residues. CDR1 and CDR2 (germline): SGHVS, FNYEAQ. V lost 1 base and J 7 bases, leaving 16 bases between the germline ends. For the CDR3, the DNA is TGTGCCAGCAGCTTAGGTCTGGCGGGACAACCGACCCAGTACTTC. It is translated as CASSLGLAGQPTQYF.

In this sample, this clonotype turned up many times. The chain couples TRBV9 to TRBJ1-3; D remains unclear. CDR3 size: 17 residues. Trimming left V 4 bases short and J 5 bases short, with 22 bases between. Germline CDR1 and CDR2: SGDLS and YYNGEE. Written as DNA, the CDR3 is TGTGCCAGCAGCTCCTCAACCGGGATCCCACGCCGAAACACCATATATTTT. This translates into CASSSSTGIPRRNTIYF. Full variable domain (remainder filled in from reference TRBV9 and TRBJ1-3): DSGVTQTPKHLITATGQRVTLRCSPRSGDLSVYWYQQSLDQGLQFLIQYYNGEERAKGNILERFSAQQFPDLHSELNLSSLELGDSALYFCASSSSTGIPRRNTIYFGEGSWLTVV.

This clonotype has at least ten counts. The chain links TRBV28 to TRBJ2-1; D remains ambiguous. Germline CDR1 and CDR2: MDHEN and SYDVKM. The CDR3 sequence is 12 residues long. Trimming pared 2 bases from V and 5 bases from J, leaving 4 bases between. The CDR3 loop is CASSLQNNEQFF. As DNA, the CDR3 is TGTGCCAGCAGTTTACAGAACAATGAGCAGTTCTTC.

This clonotype was seen a few times. A read error may explain this, as a much larger clone is one base away. The gene calls are TRBV12-3 or TRBV12-4 and TRBJ2-1, with D tentatively TRBD2 (6 bases). The CDR3 contains 17 residues. The CDR3 DNA sequence: TGTGCCAGCACTCCCGGAAGGTCGGGAGTTGGCAACAATGGGCAGTTCTTC. Translated: CASTPGRSGVGNNGQFF.

The table lists this clonotype with a count of one. Since a much larger clone is just one base distant, this may be a read error. The chain joins TRBV18 to TRBJ2-7, with TRBD2 matching over 9 bases. CDR1 and CDR2 (germline): KGHSH, LQKENI. The CDR3 has 16 amino acids. J was trimmed by 7 bases and V by 2 bases; bases with no gene match: 12. The CDR3 bases are TGTGCCAGCTCACCAAGGGAGGCTAGCGGGGACTTAGAGCAGTACTTC. Translated: CASSPREASGDLEQYF.

With respect to this clonotype: A much larger clone differs by one base, so this may be a read error. V and J are TRBV29-1 and TRBJ1-1; no definite D call. Germline V CDR1 and CDR2: SQVTM, ANQGSEA. CDR3 length: 12 amino acids. The CDR3 DNA reads as TGCACCGGCGGGGAAATGAGCACTGAAGCTTTCTTT. It is translated as CTGGEMSTEAFF.

This clonotype was seen ten or more times. The rearrangement links TRBV20-1 to TRBJ2-1; 7 nucleotides align to TRBD2. V gave up 6 bases and J gave up 0 bases; unmatched junction bases: 11. CDR3 size: 16 residues. Per the germline V gene, CDR1 is DFQATT and CDR2 is SNEGSKA (reference sequence). Here the CDR3 DNA reads TGCAGTGCGAACCCCCTAGCGGTTAGCTCCTACAATGAGCAGTTCTTC. Its protein product is CSANPLAVSSYNEQFF.